These T cell receptor beta chains were read from a single sample in a study of cytomegalovirus exposure and HLA in healthy donors. This table comes from immunoSEQ multiplex PCR, and its TCRdb copy is limited to in-frame clones, with some not included. The sample includes more than 200,000 clones, about 88% of them seen just once. The sequenced sample was PBMCs. The receptor set was obtained from a man aged 18-30 years in good health and CMV-seropositive. Both conserved end residues are part of each CDR3. Fields, in order: clone size, D gene, J gene, V gene, CDR3 DNA, CDR3 protein. D genes are given only for firm matches. Only some rows state a clone size, as once, few, many or a class for expanded clones.

. | TRBD2 | TRBJ2-1 | TRBV5-1 | TGCGCCAGCAGCCTAGCGGGACCGATTTACAATGAGCAGTTCTTC | CASSLAGPIYNEQFF
. | TRBD1 | TRBJ1-2 | TRBV28 | TGTGCCGGCCGGGACAGGGGTTGGGGCTACACCTTC | CAGRDRGWGYTF
. | . | TRBJ2-5 | TRBV30 | TGTGCCTGGAGTGTGAGATGGGCTGGGACCCAGTACTTC | CAWSVRWAGTQYF
. | TRBD2 | TRBJ2-1 | TRBV2 | TGTGCCAGCAGTCGACTAGCGGGAGTGTACAATGAGCAGTTCTTC | CASSRLAGVYNEQFF
. | . | TRBJ1-5 | TRBV28 | TGTGCCAGCAGTTCTGGGGATCGGGTGGTAAGTCAGCCCCAGCATTTT | CASSSGDRVVSQPQHF
. | . | TRBJ1-4 | TRBV2 | TGTGCCAGCAGTGCTCACCTCGGGGGTGAAAAACTGTTTTTT | CASSAHLGGEKLFF
many | . | TRBJ1-1 | TRBV5-6 | TGTGCCAGCAGCTTACTCCACAGGGACACTGAAGCTTTCTTT | CASSLLHRDTEAFF
. | . | TRBJ2-7 | TRBV5-6 | TGTGCCAGCAGCTTGGTTCGGGCCTCCTACGAGCAGTACTTC | CASSLVRASYEQYF
. | TRBD2 | TRBJ2-7 | TRBV4-2 | TGTGCCAGCAGCCTCGCGACTAGCGCGAATGGGGGCGAGCAGTACTTC | CASSLATSANGGEQYF
. | . | TRBJ1-1 | TRBV7-8 | TGTGCCAGCAGCCGAGGGAGGAACACTGAAGCTTTCTTT | CASSRGRNTEAFF
. | . | TRBJ1-3 | TRBV7-2 | TGTGCCAGCAGCTTAGCCGGAACTAGCTCTGGAAACACCATATATTTT | CASSLAGTSSGNTIYF
. | . | TRBJ2-5 | TRBV6-5 | TGTGCCAGCAGTTACGAGGGTCAGGGGCAAGAGACCCAGTACTTC | CASSYEGQGQETQYF
. | . | TRBJ2-2 | TRBV9 | TGTGCCAGCAGCGTAGTCGGGGCTCGAAACGCCGGGGAGCTGTTTTTT | CASSVVGARNAGELFF
. | TRBD2 | TRBJ2-1 | TRBV6-5 | TGTGCCAGCAGTTCCCCGGGACTAGGTTCCTGGGAGCAGTTCTTC | CASSSPGLGSWEQFF
. | TRBD2 | TRBJ2-7 | TRBV18 | TGTGCCAGCTCACCCCTTACTAGCGGGAGTGAGTACTACGAGCAGTACTTC | CASSPLTSGSEYYEQYF
. | TRBD2 | TRBJ2-3 | TRBV7-8 | TGTGCCAGCAGCTTAGCGAGGGCTAGCGGAGGAGATACGCAGTATTTT | CASSLARASGGDTQYF
. | . | TRBJ2-1 | TRBV7-2 | TGTGCCAGCAGCTTATTTGCTAATGAGCAGTTCTTC | CASSLFANEQFF
. | TRBD2 | TRBJ2-7 | TRBV4-2 | TGTGCCAGCAGCCCCGGACTAGCTCTTTCCACCGAGCAGTACTTC | CASSPGLALSTEQYF
. | . | TRBJ2-2 | TRBV10-3 | TGTGCCATCAGTGGGGCTGGGGGTCTCTCCCGGGAGCTGTTTTTT | CAISGAGGLSRELFF
. | TRBD2 | TRBJ2-5 | TRBV5-4 | TGTGCCAGCAGCTTGGCCGGAGCGGGAGGGCCGAGTGAGACCCAGTACTTC | CASSLAGAGGPSETQYF